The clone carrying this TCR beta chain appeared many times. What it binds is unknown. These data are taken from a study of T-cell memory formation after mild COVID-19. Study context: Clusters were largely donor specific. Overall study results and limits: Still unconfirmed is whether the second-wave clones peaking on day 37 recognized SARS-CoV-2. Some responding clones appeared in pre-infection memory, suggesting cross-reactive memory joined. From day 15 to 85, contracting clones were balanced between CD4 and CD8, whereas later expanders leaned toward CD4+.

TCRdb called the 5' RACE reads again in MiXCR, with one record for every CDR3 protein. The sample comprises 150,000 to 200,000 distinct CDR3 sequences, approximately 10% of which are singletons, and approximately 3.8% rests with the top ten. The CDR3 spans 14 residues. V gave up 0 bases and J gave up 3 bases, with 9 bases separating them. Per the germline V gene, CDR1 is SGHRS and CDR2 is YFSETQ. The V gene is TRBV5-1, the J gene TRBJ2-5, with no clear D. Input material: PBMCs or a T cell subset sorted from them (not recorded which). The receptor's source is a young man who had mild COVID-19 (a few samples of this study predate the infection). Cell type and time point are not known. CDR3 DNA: TGCGCCAGCAGCTTGGTTGTCGGCAAAGAGACCCAGTACTTC. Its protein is CASSLVVGKETQYF.